The 15 T cell receptor beta chains listed next were all sequenced from one sample in a study of cytomegalovirus exposure and HLA in healthy donors. PCR was performed using 60 Vbeta and 13 Jbeta primers. Generated by immunoSEQ multiplex PCR, the TCRdb table keeps only in-frame clones and is missing some. This sample has over 85,000 clones, with about 80% found just once. Sequenced sample: PBMCs. The receptors here all came from a man aged 35 to 55 in good health and CMV-seronegative.

The V call is TRBV27, the J call TRBJ1-6; no clear D. V was clipped by 5 bases and J by 10 bases, with 9 bases between them. Per the germline V gene, CDR1 is MNHEY and CDR2 is SMNVEV (reference sequence). The CDR3 is made up of 12 amino acids. The CDR3 is CASSRVQSPLHF. DNA for the CDR3: TGTGCCAGCAGTAGAGTTCAATCACCCCTCCACTTT.

This chain joins TRBV30 and TRBJ1-6, with D possibly TRBD1 on 5 matching bases. Per the germline V gene, CDR1 is GTSNPN and CDR2 is SVGIG (reference sequence). This CDR3 spans 17 amino acids. V was trimmed by 0 bases and J by 0 bases, leaving 12 bases between them. The CDR3 spells CAWSVPGGSSYNSPLHF. The CDR3, as DNA: TGTGCCTGGAGTGTACCCGGGGGGAGCTCCTATAATTCACCCCTCCACTTT.

Written as DNA, the CDR3 is TGTGCCAGCAGCTTAGACAGGGGGCGCGGAGATACGCAGTATTTT. Residues: CASSLDRGRGDTQYF. V gene TRBV5-6 combines with J gene TRBJ2-3; the match to TRBD1 covers 10 bases. This CDR3 has 15 amino acids. Germline V gene data show CDR1 as SGHDT and CDR2 as YYEEEE. With 2 bases clipped from V and 5 bases from J, the junction kept 5 bases outside the gene matches.

The chain joins TRBV7-9 to TRBJ2-1; 7 bases match TRBD2. Trimming took 2 bases from V and 4 from J; bases not matched to a gene: 14. The CDR3 is 18 residues long. Germline V gene sequence: CDR1 SEHNR, CDR2 FQNEAQ (reference sequence). Here the CDR3 reads CASSLSFGRERGYNEQFF. The CDR3, as DNA: TGTGCCAGCAGCTTAAGTTTTGGGCGGGAGCGAGGGTACAATGAGCAGTTCTTC.

The table lists this clone with a few counts. The chain joins TRBV9 to TRBJ2-6, with D hard to call. Trimming pared 4 bases from V and 0 bases from J, leaving 8 bases between. CDR1 and CDR2 (germline): SGDLS, YYNGEE. The CDR3 totals 15 residues. CDR3 residues: CASSLSNSGANVLTF. DNA for the CDR3: TGTGCCAGCAGCCTCAGTAACTCTGGGGCCAACGTCCTGACTTTC.

The chain joins TRBV28 to TRBJ2-4; TRBD1 agrees at 9 bases. Germline V gene lookup returns CDR1 MDHEN and CDR2 SYDVKM. The CDR3 extends over 18 amino acids. After removal of 6 bases from V and 1 base from J, the junction contained 13 bases not matched to a gene. The CDR3 sequence is CASRIGTGPGRAKNIQYF. In DNA, the CDR3 is TGTGCCAGCAGAATCGGGACAGGGCCAGGTAGGGCCAAAAACATTCAGTACTTC. Complete variable domain (other parts from reference TRBV28 and TRBJ2-4): DVKVTQSSRYLVKRTGEKVFLECVQDMDHENMFWYRQDPGLGLRLIYFSYDVKMKEKGDIPEGYSVSREKKERFSLILESASTNQTSMYLCASRIGTGPGRAKNIQYFGAGTRLSVL.

J is TRBJ2-6 and V is TRBV5-4; maybe TRBD1 (6 bases). Germline assignment: CDR1 SGHNT and CDR2 YYREEE (reference sequence). V lost 0 bases, J lost 4 bases, and 11 bases lay in between. This CDR3 comprises 16 residues. CDR3 sequence: CASSLDPGQGANVLTF. For the CDR3, the DNA is TGTGCCAGCAGCTTGGACCCAGGACAGGGGGCCAACGTCCTGACTTTC.

The rearrangement uses TRBV28 and TRBJ1-2; D is undetermined. Germline CDR1 and CDR2: MDHEN and SYDVKM. Trimming stripped 6 bases from V and 4 bases from J, with 9 bases between. This CDR3 is 12 amino acids long. The CDR3 DNA is TGTGCCAGCAGGGAACTAAGCTATGGCTACACCTTC. Residues: CASRELSYGYTF.

This clone has more than one count but fewer than ten. The same CDR3 can be traced to other DNA sequences in this sample. The chain joins TRBV20-1 to TRBJ2-7; D is unclear. V gave up 1 base and J gave up 3 bases, with 4 bases separating them. Germline V gene lookup returns CDR1 DFQATT and CDR2 SNEGSKA (reference sequence). CDR3 length equals 11 residues. CDR3 sequence reads: CSARADYEQYF. The CDR3 DNA sequence: TGCAGTGCTAGAGCAGACTACGAGCAGTACTTC.

The CDR3 coding sequence is TGCGCCAGCAGCTTGGACACTGGCGGCCTAACCAAAAACATTCAGTACTTC. Its translation: CASSLDTGGLTKNIQYF. V usage is TRBV5-1 and J usage is TRBJ2-4; D unresolved. The CDR3 covers 17 residues. The ends were cut back, 0 bases at V and 2 bases at J, with 15 bases in the middle. CDR1 and CDR2 (germline): SGHRS, YFSETQ.

The V gene is TRBV19, the J gene TRBJ2-1; 9 nucleotides line up with TRBD1. Germline V gene sequence: CDR1 LNHDA, CDR2 SQIVND (reference sequence). The J segment lost 8 bases and the V segment lost 1 base, leaving 6 bases of the junction unmatched. This CDR3 spans 15 amino acids. DNA for the CDR3: TGTGCCAGTAGTATAGCTGGGACAGGGTACCATGAGCAGTTCTTC. Amino acid sequence: CASSIAGTGYHEQFF.

The chain couples TRBV13 to TRBJ2-5; TRBD1 matches at 7 bases. J gave up 2 bases and V 3 bases, and 3 bases lay outside the gene matches. Germline CDR1 and CDR2: PRHDT and FYEKMQ (reference sequence). This CDR3 region has 14 residues. CDR3 amino acids: CASSFGTVQETQYF. The CDR3 DNA sequence: TGTGCCAGCAGCTTCGGGACAGTGCAAGAGACCCAGTACTTC.

V and J are TRBV5-1 and TRBJ1-2; TRBD1 might be the D (6 bases). CDR3 length equals 14 residues. CDR1 is SGHRS, CDR2 YFSETQ, per germline. V was trimmed by 0 bases and J by 4 bases, leaving 10 bases between them. The CDR3 coding sequence is TGCGCCAGCAGCTTGGGCGACAGGACCTATGGCTACACCTTC. Its protein product is CASSLGDRTYGYTF.

Note on this clone: One junction end does not reproduce the germline sequence, and a read error may be involved. The sample contains more than one DNA sequence encoding this CDR3. The genes are TRBV2 and TRBJ1-2; D unresolved. This CDR3 region has 11 residues. Germline V gene data show CDR1 as SNHLY and CDR2 as FYNNEI. The CDR3, as DNA: TGCGCCAGCAGGTCGACATTCACTGACACCTTC. Translated: CASRSTFTDTF.

This chain connects TRBV2 to TRBJ2-5, with TRBD1 as a possible D gene (5 bases). This CDR3 region has 13 residues. Germline V gene data show CDR1 as SNHLY and CDR2 as FYNNEI. V lost 7 bases and J 4 bases, leaving 13 bases between the germline ends. CDR3 nucleotide sequence: TGTGCCAGCAACCGACAGATTTCAGAGACCCAGTACTTC. Encoded protein: CASNRQISETQYF.